One and the same sample provided the 7 T cell receptor beta chains below, sequenced in a study of shared clonotypes between healthy human individuals. The table came from immunoSEQ multiplex PCR; TCRdb's copy has only in-frame clones and leaves some out. The sample contains about 670,000 clones, roughly 70% of which appear only once. The sample comprised memory CD4+ T cells sorted from blood. Subset noted: CD45RA-negative fraction. These receptors were collected from a woman aged 25 to 39 in good health.

This sequence joins TRBV5-5 and TRBJ2-1; D gene uncertain. The germline gives CDR1 SGHKS, CDR2 YYEKEE (reference sequence). Trimming left V 2 bases short and J 0 bases short, with 9 bases between. The CDR3 sequence is 15 residues long. As DNA, the CDR3 is TGTGCCAGCAGCTTCAATCGGCCCTCCTACAATGAGCAGTTCTTC. It codes for CASSFNRPSYNEQFF.

This clone was seen more than once but under ten times. The rearrangement links TRBV4-1 to TRBJ1-5; D is perhaps TRBD1 (5 bases). The CDR3 is 15 amino acids. The V end lost 1 base, the J end lost 0 bases, and 7 bases lay between the germline ends. The germline gives CDR1 MGHRA, CDR2 YSYEKL. This CDR3 reads CASSQGDGSNQPQHF. The CDR3 DNA sequence: TGCGCCAGCAGCCAAGGGGACGGTAGCAATCAGCCCCAGCATTTT.

The V gene is TRBV7-9, the J gene TRBJ2-5, with 12 positions matching TRBD2. Germline CDR1 SEHNR, CDR2 FQNEAQ (reference sequence). J was trimmed by 4 bases and V by 4 bases; bases with no gene match: 10. The CDR3 loop spans 17 amino acids. The CDR3 spells CASSSPKGLAGPETQYF. CDR3 bases: TGTGCCAGCAGCTCGCCGAAGGGACTAGCGGGTCCAGAGACCCAGTACTTC.

This clone was detected once. This CDR3 reads CASSSQGATGELFF. The DNA of the CDR3 is TGTGCCAGCAGTTCACAAGGAGCCACCGGGGAGCTGTTTTTT. V and J are TRBV7-7 and TRBJ2-2, with D uncertain. This CDR3 is 14 amino acids long. CDR1 and CDR2 from the germline V gene are SSHAT and FNYEAQ (reference sequence). Trimming left V 6 bases short and J 4 bases short, with 12 bases between.

V and J are TRBV4-1 and TRBJ2-3; 9 bases are shared with TRBD2. The germline gives CDR1 MGHRA, CDR2 YSYEKL. This CDR3 has 16 amino acids. The V segment lost 0 bases and the J segment 2 bases; nucleotides outside the gene matches: 3. CDR3: CASSQDSGRITDTQYF. CDR3 bases: TGCGCCAGCAGCCAAGACAGCGGGAGGATCACAGATACGCAGTATTTT.

The chain has TRBV19 and TRBJ2-5, with D unclear. V lost 4 bases, J lost 2 bases, and 8 bases lay in between. This CDR3 has 13 residues. Germline CDR1 reads LNHDA; CDR2 reads SQIVND (reference sequence). The CDR3 protein is CASSKDPQETQYF. CDR3 DNA: TGTGCCAGTAGTAAGGACCCGCAAGAGACCCAGTACTTC.

In the case of this clone: A read error is likely here: a far larger clone is one base away. The rearrangement uses TRBV6-5 and TRBJ2-7, with unresolved D. This CDR3 region has 11 residues. Germline CDR1 is MNHEY and CDR2 is SVGAGI. Trimming took 6 bases from V and 2 from J, leaving 5 bases between them. CDR3 in DNA: TGTGCCAGCAGCAAAACCTACGAGCAGTACTTC. This sequence encodes CASSKTYEQYF.